The 26 T cell receptor beta chains given below trace back to one sample, sequenced in a study of control samples from healthy donors and cancer patients. Clones were sequenced by immunoSEQ multiplex PCR, and TCRdb holds only the in-frame ones, with some missing. The table shows more than 100,000 clones, with around 90% occurring only once. The specimen sequenced was blood. These receptor sequences come from a man younger than 30 in good health.

Note on this clone: Mismatch with germline at one junction end may stem from a read error. As DNA, the CDR3 is TGTGCTAGCAGCGGGACGAGGAGTGGAGATACGCAGTATTTT. It specifies CASSGTRSGDTQYF. V usage is TRBV7-7 and J usage is TRBJ2-3; TRBD2 aligns across 7 bases. CDR3 length equals 14 residues. Germline loops: CDR1 SSHAT, CDR2 FNYEAQ (reference sequence).

The chain recombines TRBV6-5 with TRBJ2-1; no definite D call. Germline assignment: CDR1 MNHEY and CDR2 SVGAGI. The CDR3 sequence is 11 residues long. Trimming left V 4 bases short and J 7 bases short, with 5 bases between. The CDR3 loop is CASSLGNEQFF. CDR3 DNA: TGTGCCAGCAGTTTAGGGAATGAGCAGTTCTTC.

The CDR3 bases are TGTGCCAGCAGCTTAATAAGGACGGGCACCGGGGAGCTGTTTTTT. Translation gives CASSLIRTGTGELFF. V gene TRBV5-5 combines with J gene TRBJ2-2; D call uncertain. Germline CDR1 SGHKS, CDR2 YYEKEE (reference sequence). This CDR3 has 15 amino acids. V was cut by 2 bases and J by 4 bases, with 12 bases left in between.

The J gene is TRBJ1-5, the V gene TRBV3-1 (or the pseudogene TRBV3-2); D uncertain. CDR1 is LGHDT, CDR2 YNNKEL, per germline (reference sequence). V was pared by 0 bases and J by 0 bases, with 6 bases between. The CDR3 contains 15 residues. CDR3 sequence: CASSQDGGSNQPQHF. The CDR3 DNA is TGTGCCAGCAGCCAAGACGGCGGTAGCAATCAGCCCCAGCATTTT.

This clone is a singleton in its sample. Written as DNA, the CDR3 is TGTGCCAGCAGCTATGGTAGAGGCTACACCTTC. This gives the protein CASSYGRGYTF. The chain carries TRBV12-3 or TRBV12-4 and TRBJ1-2; no clear D gene. The CDR3 runs 11 residues. The V end was cut by 6 bases, the J end by 8 bases, with 10 bases between.

Note on this clone: The sample has other DNA sequences that encode this CDR3 too. The rearrangement links TRBV5-1 to TRBJ1-3, with unresolved D. The V gene lost 2 bases and the J gene lost 1 base, with 7 bases spanning the gap. Germline V gene data show CDR1 as SGHRS and CDR2 as YFSETQ. The CDR3 is 14 amino acids. The CDR3 is CASSLGTSGNTIYF. Written as DNA, the CDR3 is TGCGCCAGCAGCTTAGGTACTTCTGGAAACACCATATATTTT.

The V call is TRBV5-1, the J call TRBJ2-7; 8 bases fit TRBD2. The CDR3 is 14 amino acids. V lost 5 bases to trimming and J lost 2 bases; unmatched junction nucleotides: 6. Per germline, CDR1 SGHRS and CDR2 YFSETQ. The CDR3 nucleotides are TGCGCCAGCAGGGATTACGGGGGGGCCTACGAGCAGTACTTC. It translates to CASRDYGGAYEQYF. The full variable domain, with the rest looked up from reference TRBV5-1 and TRBJ2-7, is KAGVTQTPRYLIKTRGQQVTLSCSPISGHRSVSWYQQTPGQGLQFLFEYFSETQRNKGNFPGRFSGRQFSNSRSEMNVSTLELGDSALYLCASRDYGGAYEQYFGPGTRLTVT.

The chain links TRBV30 to TRBJ2-1; no clear D. V dropped 0 bases and J dropped 7 bases, with 10 bases sitting between them. The CDR3 runs to 13 residues. From germline, CDR1 is GTSNPN and CDR2 SVGIG (reference sequence). The CDR3 DNA sequence: TGTGCCTGGAGTGTATTAGGCGGTAATGAGCAGTTCTTC. Amino acids: CAWSVLGGNEQFF.

The rearrangement links TRBV18 to TRBJ1-4; unclear D gene. Germline V CDR1 and CDR2: KGHSH, LQKENI. V lost 2 bases to trimming and J lost 7 bases, with 17 bases between them. The CDR3 length is 16 residues. The CDR3 protein is CASSPELPGIGEKLFF. Written as DNA, the CDR3 is TGTGCCAGCTCACCAGAGTTGCCGGGGATCGGTGAAAAACTGTTTTTT. Variable domain in full (rest from reference TRBV18 and TRBJ1-4): NAGVMQNPRHLVRRRGQEARLRCSPMKGHSHVYWYRQLPEEGLKFMVYLQKENIIDESGMPKERFSAEFPKEGPSILRIQQVVRGDSAAYFCASSPELPGIGEKLFFGSGTQLSVL.

The V call is TRBV15, the J call TRBJ2-7, with 9 bases fitting TRBD1. V lost 0 bases to trimming and J lost 6 bases; unmatched junction nucleotides: 6. Germline CDR1 reads LNHNV; CDR2 reads YYDKDF (reference sequence). The CDR3 sequence is 15 residues long. For the CDR3, the DNA is TGTGCCACCAGCAGAGATACAGGGGGCATCGGCGAGCAGTACGTC. Its protein is CATSRDTGGIGEQYV.

The V and J genes are TRBV21-1 and TRBJ2-7. TRBV21-1 counts as a pseudogene. The CDR3 is made up of 11 amino acids. This CDR3 reads CASSKEVEQYV. As DNA, the CDR3 is TGTGCCAGCAGCAAAGAGGTCGAGCAGTACGTC.

The rearrangement uses TRBV7-2 and TRBJ2-1, with D possibly being TRBD1 (8 bases). The CDR3 is made up of 15 amino acids. Trimming removed 5 bases from V and 4 bases from J, with 15 bases in between. Germline V lookup: CDR1 SGHTA, CDR2 FQGNSA. In nucleotides, the CDR3 is TGTGCCAGCAGCGTACAGGGGGGGGGATACAATGAGCAGTTCTTC. Amino acids: CASSVQGGGYNEQFF. Full variable domain (remainder filled in from reference TRBV7-2 and TRBJ2-1): GAGVSQSPSNKVTEKGKDVELRCDPISGHTALYWYRQSLGQGLEFLIYFQGNSAPDKSGLPSDRFSAERTGGSVSTLTIQRTQQEDSAVYLCASSVQGGGYNEQFFGPGTRLTVL.

This sequence joins TRBV7-3 and TRBJ2-7; D is ambiguous. Germline CDR1 is SGHTA and CDR2 is FQGTGA. This CDR3 contains 14 residues. The ends were cut back, 2 bases at V and 3 bases at J, with 11 bases in the middle. For the CDR3, the DNA is TGTGCCAGCAGCTTAGGGCCAGGAAACTACGAGCAGTACTTC. This encodes CASSLGPGNYEQYF.

The gene calls are TRBV7-9 and TRBJ1-1, with a possible D match to TRBD1 (5 bases). The CDR3 extends over 13 amino acids. Trimming cost V 3 bases and J 1 base, with 6 bases left between them. Germline V gene data show CDR1 as SEHNR and CDR2 as FQNEAQ (reference sequence). The chain's CDR3 is CASSLGTNTEAFF. Written as DNA, the CDR3 is TGTGCCAGCAGCTTGGGGACGAACACTGAAGCTTTCTTT.

V usage is TRBV6-1 and J usage is TRBJ2-3, with 8 nucleotides matching TRBD2. The V gene's germline CDR1 is MNHNS and CDR2 SASEGT. V shed 3 bases and J 2 bases; nucleotides not matched to a gene: 7. This CDR3 has 16 residues. The CDR3: CASSDRTSRFTDTQYF. CDR3 sequence (DNA): TGTGCCAGCAGTGATCGGACTAGCAGATTCACAGATACGCAGTATTTT.

This clone was recorded only once. The rearrangement links TRBV6-5 to TRBJ2-1; TRBD1 matches 10 bases. The ends lost 2 bases at V and 6 bases at J; junction bases unmatched: 4. This CDR3 spans 15 amino acids. Germline lookup yields CDR1 MNHEY and CDR2 SVGAGI. The CDR3 is CASSYGTGASNEQFF. Here the CDR3 DNA reads TGTGCCAGCAGTTACGGGACAGGGGCCAGCAATGAGCAGTTCTTC.

This chain joins TRBV7-2 and TRBJ1-5, with 9 bases that match TRBD1. The CDR3 length is 14 residues. Trimming took 7 bases from V and 6 from J; bases not matched to a gene: 7. The germline V gene has CDR1 SGHTA and CDR2 FQGNSA. CDR3 in amino acids: CASTVQQGAQPQHF. In DNA, the CDR3 is TGTGCCAGCACCGTACAACAGGGGGCTCAGCCCCAGCATTTT.

V is TRBV7-8 and J is TRBJ2-7, with 9 bases aligning to TRBD2. This CDR3 spans 16 amino acids. V lost 1 base and J lost 5; bases outside the gene matches: 9. Germline V gene sequence: CDR1 SGHVS, CDR2 FQNEAQ. CDR3 in amino acids: CASSLGSSGALDEQYF. As DNA, the CDR3 is TGTGCCAGCAGCTTAGGGTCTAGCGGGGCTCTTGACGAGCAGTACTTC.

J is TRBJ2-1 and V is TRBV7-9; the D gene is possibly TRBD1 (5 bases). Germline V gives CDR1 SEHNR, CDR2 FQNEAQ (reference sequence). V shed 5 bases and J shed 7 bases, with 12 bases lying between them. The CDR3 is made up of 13 amino acids. CDR3 coding DNA: TGTGCCAGCAGCCAGGATGGACATAATGAGCAGTTCTTC. Amino acids: CASSQDGHNEQFF.

The chain employs TRBV19 and TRBJ1-5, with 7 bases lining up with TRBD1. CDR1 and CDR2 from the germline V gene are LNHDA and SQIVND (reference sequence). The CDR3 totals 15 residues. The J segment lost 0 bases and the V segment lost 6 bases, leaving 5 bases of the junction unmatched. The CDR3 here is CASRWDSNSNQPQHF. CDR3 in DNA: TGTGCCAGTAGGTGGGACAGCAATAGCAATCAGCCCCAGCATTTT.

V is TRBV19 and J is TRBJ2-6, with 12 bases that match TRBD2. Trimming at V came to 6 bases and at J to 1 base, leaving 1 base not matched to a gene. The germline gives CDR1 LNHDA, CDR2 SQIVND (reference sequence). The CDR3 is 16 amino acids. The CDR3 region has the DNA TGTGCCAGTAGACTAGCGGGGGGTTCTGGGGCCAACGTCCTGACTTTC. The encoded protein is CASRLAGGSGANVLTF. Together with reference TRBV19 and TRBJ2-6, the CDR3 gives the full variable domain: DGGITQSPKYLFRKEGQNVTLSCEQNLNHDAMYWYRQDPGQGLRLIYYSQIVNDFQKGDIAEGYSVSREKKESFPLTVTSAQKNPTAFYLCASRLAGGSGANVLTFGAGSRLTVL.

The rearrangement joins TRBV21-1 to TRBJ2-7; TRBD1 is the table's D call and was not checked against the DNA. TRBV21-1 is assigned pseudogene status. This CDR3 has 15 residues. The CDR3 DNA reads TGTGCCAGCAGCAATGAGGGGGTAATCTCCTACGAGCAGTACTTC. Translation: CASSNEGVISYEQYF.

The rearrangement joins TRBV10-2 to TRBJ1-6, with unresolved D. V was clipped by 3 bases and J by 10 bases, with 16 bases between them. The CDR3 covers 15 residues. Germline V gene lookup returns CDR1 WSHSY and CDR2 SAAADI. CDR3 DNA sequence: TGCGCCAGCAGTGATGCCCTAGGAGGGTACTCACCCCTCCACTTT. Its translation: CASSDALGGYSPLHF.

V is TRBV5-1 and J is TRBJ2-1; 13 positions agree with TRBD2. Losses at the gene ends were 5 bases for V and 9 bases for J; bases not matched to a gene: 8. Germline V gene sequence: CDR1 SGHRS, CDR2 YFSETQ. This CDR3 region has 15 residues. CDR3 sequence reads: CASRLTSGGVFEQFF. CDR3 DNA: TGCGCCAGCAGGCTAACTAGCGGGGGGGTATTTGAGCAGTTCTTC. The whole variable domain, remainder taken from reference TRBV5-1 and TRBJ2-1, is KAGVTQTPRYLIKTRGQQVTLSCSPISGHRSVSWYQQTPGQGLQFLFEYFSETQRNKGNFPGRFSGRQFSNSRSEMNVSTLELGDSALYLCASRLTSGGVFEQFFGPGTRLTVL.

The chain recombines TRBV19 with TRBJ1-2; possibly TRBD1 for D (5 bases). V lost 2 bases, J lost 1 base, and 17 bases lay in between. Per germline, CDR1 LNHDA and CDR2 SQIVND (reference sequence). This CDR3 contains 17 residues. CDR3 in amino acids: CASSITVGAVYNYGYTF. Written as DNA, the CDR3 is TGTGCCAGTAGTATAACCGTCGGGGCGGTTTATAACTATGGCTACACCTTC. Filled out from reference TRBV19 and TRBJ1-2, the complete variable domain reads DGGITQSPKYLFRKEGQNVTLSCEQNLNHDAMYWYRQDPGQGLRLIYYSQIVNDFQKGDIAEGYSVSREKKESFPLTVTSAQKNPTAFYLCASSITVGAVYNYGYTFGSGTRLTVV.

A remark on this clone: At one of its ends the junction is not consistent with the germline gene, which may arise from a read error. The gene calls are TRBV2 and TRBJ2-7; perhaps TRBD2 as D (5 bases). Germline V lookup: CDR1 SNHLY, CDR2 FYNNEI. The CDR3 spans 11 residues. The CDR3 nucleotides are TGTGCCAGCAGGGCCCGGGGAGCGGCTTTTTTC. It is translated as CASRARGAAFF. Drawing the rest from reference TRBV2 and TRBJ2-7, the complete variable domain is EPEVTQTPSHQVTQMGQEVILRCVPISNHLYFYWYRQILGQKVEFLVSFYNNEISEKSEIFDDQFSVERPDGSNFTLKIRSTKLEDSAMYFCASRARGAAFFGPGTRLTVT.